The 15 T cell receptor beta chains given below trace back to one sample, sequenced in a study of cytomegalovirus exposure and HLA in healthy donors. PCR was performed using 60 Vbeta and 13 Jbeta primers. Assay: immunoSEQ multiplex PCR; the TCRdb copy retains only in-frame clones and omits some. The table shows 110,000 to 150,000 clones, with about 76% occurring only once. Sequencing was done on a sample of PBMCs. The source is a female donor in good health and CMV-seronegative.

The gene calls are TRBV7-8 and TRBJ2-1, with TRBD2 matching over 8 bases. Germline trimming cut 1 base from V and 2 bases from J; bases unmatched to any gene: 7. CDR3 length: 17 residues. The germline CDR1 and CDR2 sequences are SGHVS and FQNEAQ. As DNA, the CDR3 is TGTGCCAGCAGCTTAGTGAGCGGGAGAGGACCCTACAATGAGCAGTTCTTC. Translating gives CASSLVSGRGPYNEQFF.

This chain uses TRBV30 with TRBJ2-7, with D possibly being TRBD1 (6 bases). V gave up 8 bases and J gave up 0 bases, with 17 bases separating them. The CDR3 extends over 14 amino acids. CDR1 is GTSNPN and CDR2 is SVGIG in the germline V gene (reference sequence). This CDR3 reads CAAQDRLSSYEQYF. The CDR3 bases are TGTGCCGCCCAAGACAGGCTCAGCTCCTACGAGCAGTACTTC.

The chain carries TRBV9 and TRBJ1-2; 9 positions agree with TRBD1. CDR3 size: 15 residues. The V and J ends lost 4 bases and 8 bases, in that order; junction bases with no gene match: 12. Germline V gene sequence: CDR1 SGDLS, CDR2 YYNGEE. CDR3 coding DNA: TGTGCCAGCAGCCCCCGGGACAGGGTAAATAGGGGCTACACCTTC. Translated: CASSPRDRVNRGYTF. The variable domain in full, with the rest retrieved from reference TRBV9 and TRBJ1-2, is DSGVTQTPKHLITATGQRVTLRCSPRSGDLSVYWYQQSLDQGLQFLIQYYNGEERAKGNILERFSAQQFPDLHSELNLSSLELGDSALYFCASSPRDRVNRGYTFGSGTRLTVV.

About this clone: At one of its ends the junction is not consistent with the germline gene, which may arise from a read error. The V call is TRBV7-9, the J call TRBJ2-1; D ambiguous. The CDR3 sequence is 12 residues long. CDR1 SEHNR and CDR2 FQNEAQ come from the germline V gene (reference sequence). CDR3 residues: CSSSLLSGEQFF. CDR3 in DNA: TGTTCCAGCAGCTTACTATCCGGGGAGCAGTTCTTC.

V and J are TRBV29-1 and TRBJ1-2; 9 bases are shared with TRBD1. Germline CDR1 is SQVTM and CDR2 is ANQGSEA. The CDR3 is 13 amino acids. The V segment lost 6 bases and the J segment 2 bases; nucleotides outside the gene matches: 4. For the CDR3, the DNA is TGCAGCGTAGGGACAGGGCCAAACTATGGCTACACCTTC. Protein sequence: CSVGTGPNYGYTF. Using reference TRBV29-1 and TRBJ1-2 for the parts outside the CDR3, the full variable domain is SAVISQKPSRDICQRGTSLTIQCQVDSQVTMMFWYRQQPGQSLTLIATANQGSEATYESGFVIDKFPISRPNLTFSTLTVSNMSPEDSSIYLCSVGTGPNYGYTFGSGTRLTVV.

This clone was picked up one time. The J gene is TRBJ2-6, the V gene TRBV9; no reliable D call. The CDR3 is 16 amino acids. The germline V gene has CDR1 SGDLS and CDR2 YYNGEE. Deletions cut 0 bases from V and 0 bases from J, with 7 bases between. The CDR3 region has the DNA TGTGCCAGCAGCGTAGCACCCGGCTCTGGGGCCAACGTCCTGACTTTC. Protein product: CASSVAPGSGANVLTF. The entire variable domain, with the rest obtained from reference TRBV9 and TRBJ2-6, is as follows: DSGVTQTPKHLITATGQRVTLRCSPRSGDLSVYWYQQSLDQGLQFLIQYYNGEERAKGNILERFSAQQFPDLHSELNLSSLELGDSALYFCASSVAPGSGANVLTFGAGSRLTVL.

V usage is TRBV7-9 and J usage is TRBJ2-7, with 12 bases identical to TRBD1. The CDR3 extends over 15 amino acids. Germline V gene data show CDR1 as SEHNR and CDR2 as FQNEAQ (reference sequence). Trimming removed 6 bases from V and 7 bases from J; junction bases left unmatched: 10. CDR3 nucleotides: TGTGCCAGCAGTGCCCGGGACAGGGGGCAAGAGGAGCAGTACTTC. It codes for CASSARDRGQEEQYF.

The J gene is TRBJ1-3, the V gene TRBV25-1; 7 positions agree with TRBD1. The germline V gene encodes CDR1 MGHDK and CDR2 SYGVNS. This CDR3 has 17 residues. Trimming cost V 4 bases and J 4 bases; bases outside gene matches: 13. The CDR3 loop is CASSGSPTGEVGNTIYF. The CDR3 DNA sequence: TGTGCCAGCAGTGGGTCCCCTACAGGGGAGGTAGGAAACACCATATATTTT.

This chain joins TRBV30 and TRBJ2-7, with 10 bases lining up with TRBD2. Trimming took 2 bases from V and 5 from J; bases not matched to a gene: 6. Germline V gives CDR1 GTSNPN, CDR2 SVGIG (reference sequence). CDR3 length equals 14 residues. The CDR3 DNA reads TGTGCCTGGAGTAAGGGGACTAGCGACAACGAGCAGTACTTC. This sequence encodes CAWSKGTSDNEQYF.

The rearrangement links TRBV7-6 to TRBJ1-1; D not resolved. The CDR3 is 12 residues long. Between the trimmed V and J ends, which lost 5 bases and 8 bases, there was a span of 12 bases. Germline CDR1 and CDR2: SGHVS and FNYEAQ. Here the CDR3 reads CASSQDTEEAFF. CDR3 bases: TGTGCCAGCAGCCAAGACACTGAAGAAGCTTTCTTT.

CDR3 nucleotide sequence: TGTGCCTGGAGTGTTCTAAGCTCCTACAATGAGCAGTTCTTC. This encodes CAWSVLSSYNEQFF. The chain employs TRBV30 and TRBJ2-1; no firm D call. CDR1 and CDR2 from the germline V gene are GTSNPN and SVGIG (reference sequence). The CDR3 consists of 14 residues. Trimming pared 0 bases from V and 0 bases from J, leaving 6 bases between.

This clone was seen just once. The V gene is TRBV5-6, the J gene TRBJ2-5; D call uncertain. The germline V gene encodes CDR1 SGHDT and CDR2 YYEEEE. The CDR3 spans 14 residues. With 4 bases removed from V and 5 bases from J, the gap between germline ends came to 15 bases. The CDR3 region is CASSGLMGQETQYF. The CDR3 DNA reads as TGTGCCAGCAGCGGCCTCATGGGCCAGGAGACCCAGTACTTC.

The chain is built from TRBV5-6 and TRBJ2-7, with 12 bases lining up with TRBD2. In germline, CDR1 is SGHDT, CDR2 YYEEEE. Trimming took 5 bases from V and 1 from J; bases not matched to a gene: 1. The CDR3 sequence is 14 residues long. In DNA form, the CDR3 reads TGTGCCAGCAGTGGACTAGCGGGGTCCTACGAGCAGTACTTC. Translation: CASSGLAGSYEQYF.

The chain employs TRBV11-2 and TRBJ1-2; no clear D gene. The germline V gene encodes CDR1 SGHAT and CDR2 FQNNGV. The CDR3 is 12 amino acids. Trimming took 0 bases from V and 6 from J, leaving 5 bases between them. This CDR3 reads CASSLEADGYTF. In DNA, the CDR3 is TGTGCCAGCAGCTTAGAAGCGGATGGCTACACCTTC.

The CDR3 nucleotides are TGTGCCAGTAGGGCCCGGAGGGGGGGGACTTTCGAGCAGTACTTC. This translates into CASRARRGGTFEQYF. The chain carries TRBV19 and TRBJ2-7, with a possible D match to TRBD2 (7 bases). Germline lookup yields CDR1 LNHDA and CDR2 SQIVND (reference sequence). The CDR3 extends over 15 amino acids. The ends were cut back, 6 bases at V and 6 bases at J, with 21 bases in the middle.